The sequence of this T cell receptor beta chain was determined in a study of cytomegalovirus exposure and HLA in healthy donors. V shed 5 bases and J 5 bases; nucleotides not matched to a gene: 6. This CDR3 contains 14 residues. CDR1 SGHVS and CDR2 FQNEAQ come from the germline V gene. This clone was seen once. The study ran its PCR with 60 Vbeta and 13 Jbeta primers. Sequencing used immunoSEQ multiplex PCR; TCRdb keeps in-frame clones, though not all of them. Found here are 150,000 to 200,000 clones, roughly 80% of them singletons; the top ten hold about 1.4%. The chain is built from TRBV7-8 and TRBJ2-7; 10 nucleotides match TRBD1. Material: PBMCs. This TCR was recovered from a girl aged 5-17 years in good health and CMV-seropositive. In DNA, the CDR3 is TGTGCCAGCAGCGTGGGACAGGGGATCGACGAGCAGTACTTC. Translated, it gives CASSVGQGIDEQYF.